Sequencing of this T cell receptor beta chain was carried out in a study of CD8 T cells in ankylosing spondylitis. Study-wide results and limits: Reports say disease-linked clones showed up significantly more in matched ankylosing spondylitis synovial fluid.

TCRdb independently ran MiXCR on the 5' RACE reads; one entry per CDR3 protein. The data contain 250,000 to 400,000 distinct CDR3 sequences, around a tenth of them singletons. This clonotype occurred a few times. Its target is not known. In germline, CDR1 is SGHTA, CDR2 FQGNSA. The junction had 8 bases not matched to a gene; V was cut back by 0 bases and J by 5 bases. CDR3 length: 16 amino acids. The sample comprised blood, either unsorted or a sorted T cell fraction (not recorded which). The receptor was derived from a female donor with ankylosing spondylitis or in good health (not recorded which). The chain couples TRBV7-2 to TRBJ2-5, with 8 nucleotides matching TRBD2. CDR3 nucleotides: TGTGCCAGCAGCTTAGCTAGCGGGGATTTTCATGAGACCCAGTACTTC. It specifies CASSLASGDFHETQYF.